This T cell receptor beta chain was sequenced in a study of blood T cell repertoires in COVID-19. The overall study: The analysed material was cDNA or gDNA that came from T cells, B-cell-depleted T cells, or PBMCs.

Trimming took 3 bases from V and 1 from J, leaving 6 bases between them. The CDR3 sequence is 12 residues long. Looked up from germline, CDR1 is DFQATT and CDR2 is SNEGSKA (reference sequence). As handled by the study authors: How many nucleated cells were present was estimated from reference gene primer amplification. Profiling relied on immunoSEQ multiplex PCR, and the TCRdb table lists in-frame clones only, not all of them. V and J calls and clone size follow that table, whereas D and trimming were derived from the DNA. The sample holds about 250,000 clones, roughly 87% seen once. Participant ages covered about 18 to 95 years across about two dozen US areas. Participant-given clinical history determined each cohort assignment.

The receptor was isolated from a woman aged 25 to 39 with acute COVID-19. The sequencing sample was made of PBMCs or T cells enriched from blood (not recorded which). The V gene is TRBV20-1, the J gene TRBJ1-1, with D unresolved. The CDR3, as DNA: TGCAGTGCTAGTTACAGGAACACTGAAGCTTTCTTT. Its translation is CSASYRNTEAFF.